Following are 11 T cell receptor beta chains from one sample sequenced in a study of blood T cell repertoires in COVID-19. The repertoire was sequenced with immunoSEQ multiplex PCR; TCRdb's copy has only in-frame clones and lacks some. Here the sample spans fewer than 300,000 clones, approximately 88% being singletons. Source material: peripheral blood. The origin of the receptors is a young man with active or convalescent COVID-19.

This clone occurred once. The chain joins TRBV6-2 or TRBV6-3 to TRBJ1-6, with TRBD1 matching 10 bases. The CDR3 runs 18 residues. The V and J ends lost 4 bases and 3 bases, in that order; junction bases with no gene match: 9. Per germline, CDR1 MNHEY and CDR2 SVGEGT. CDR3 coding DNA: TGTGCCAGCAGTTCCGGGACAGGGGTGTTTAACTATAATTCACCCCTCCACTTT. Translating gives CASSSGTGVFNYNSPLHF.

This chain joins TRBV25-1 and TRBJ2-7, with D maybe TRBD2 (5 bases). The germline V gene has CDR1 MGHDK and CDR2 SYGVNS. Trimming stripped 7 bases from V and 12 bases from J, with 13 bases between. CDR3 length: 10 amino acids. The DNA of the CDR3 is TGTGCCAGCAACGGGAACCGTATGTACTTC. Translating gives CASNGNRMYF.

The V and J genes are TRBV29-1 and TRBJ2-1; 8 nucleotides agree with TRBD1. V lost 5 bases to trimming and J lost 8 bases; unmatched junction nucleotides: 5. The CDR3 is 12 amino acids. Germline loops: CDR1 SQVTM, CDR2 ANQGSEA. DNA for the CDR3: TGCAGCGTTAGGACAGGGTCAGATGAGCAGTTCTTC. Protein product: CSVRTGSDEQFF.

The V gene is TRBV27, the J gene TRBJ1-2; possibly TRBD1 for D (5 bases). Germline lookup yields CDR1 MNHEY and CDR2 SMNVEV (reference sequence). CDR3 size: 14 residues. Between the trimmed V and J ends, which lost 2 bases and 5 bases, there was a span of 12 bases. The CDR3: CASSLLGGVYGYTF. The CDR3 DNA is TGTGCCAGCAGTTTACTAGGAGGGGTATATGGCTACACCTTC.

This chain joins TRBV6-4 and TRBJ1-1; D not resolved. This CDR3 has 13 residues. Germline V CDR1 and CDR2: MRHNA, SNTAGT. V was clipped by 4 bases and J by 1 base, with 7 bases between them. The CDR3 sequence: CASSVEENTEAFF. The CDR3 DNA follows: TGTGCCAGCAGTGTAGAAGAGAACACTGAAGCTTTCTTT.

The table lists this clone with a few counts. This chain connects TRBV28 to TRBJ1-1; 8 bases are a match to TRBD1. There are 14 residues in the CDR3. Per germline, CDR1 MDHEN and CDR2 SYDVKM. With V trimmed by 2 bases and J by 4 bases, 3 bases remained unmatched. CDR3: CASSLTGGSTEAFF. CDR3 nucleotides: TGTGCCAGCAGTTTAACAGGGGGAAGCACTGAAGCTTTCTTT.

The chain joins TRBV12-5 to TRBJ2-7; D not resolved. This CDR3 is built from 13 residues. V lost 5 bases and J 4 bases, leaving 12 bases between the germline ends. Germline assignment: CDR1 LGHNT and CDR2 FRNRAP. The CDR3 reads CASGATEKYEQYF. The CDR3 DNA is TGTGCTAGTGGTGCCACAGAGAAATACGAGCAGTACTTC.

The genes are TRBV19 and TRBJ1-5; no definite D call. Trimming cost V 3 bases and J 0 bases, with 9 bases left between them. The CDR3 is 15 amino acids. Germline V gene data show CDR1 as LNHDA and CDR2 as SQIVND (reference sequence). The CDR3 loop is CASSMVTSSNQPQHF. The CDR3 nucleotides read TGTGCCAGTAGTATGGTGACATCTAGCAATCAGCCCCAGCATTTT.

The rearrangement joins TRBV11-3 to TRBJ2-5; D call uncertain. Germline CDR1 is SGHNT and CDR2 is YENEEA. The CDR3 has 13 residues. V was trimmed by 2 bases and J by 2 bases, leaving 6 bases between them. The chain's CDR3 is CASSLSHQETQYF. CDR3 nucleotides: TGTGCCAGCAGCTTAAGCCATCAAGAGACCCAGTACTTC.

The rearrangement uses TRBV19 and TRBJ1-5; TRBD1 is a possible D gene (6 bases). The CDR3 consists of 14 residues. Germline-derived CDR1 and CDR2 are LNHDA and SQIVND (reference sequence). Trimming shortened V by 8 bases and J by 0 bases, and 11 bases separated the two germline ends. DNA for the CDR3: TGTGCCAGTTTGGACAGATATAGCAATCAGCCCCAGCATTTT. Its translation is CASLDRYSNQPQHF.

This rearrangement joins TRBV27 to TRBJ1-1; D remains unclear. This CDR3 has 14 amino acids. V lost 6 bases and J 4 bases, leaving 15 bases between the germline ends. CDR1 is MNHEY, CDR2 SMNVEV, per germline (reference sequence). CDR3 coding DNA: TGTGCCAGCAGATTTCCGGGTTCGAGCACTGAAGCTTTCTTT. Its protein is CASRFPGSSTEAFF.